This TCR beta chain is drawn from a study of blood T cell repertoires in COVID-19. The assay was immunoSEQ multiplex PCR, and TCRdb's table has in-frame clones only and misses some. Of about 33,000 clones listed, about 90% were seen once; the top ten hold roughly a fifth. The CDR3 runs 17 residues. Trimming took 5 bases from V and 3 from J; bases not matched to a gene: 13. In germline, CDR1 is LNHNV, CDR2 YYDKDF (reference sequence). This chain connects TRBV15 to TRBJ1-1; TRBD1 matches at 9 bases. The receptor's source is a man aged 60-69 years with acute or convalescent COVID-19. Sequences were obtained from peripheral blood. The CDR3 nucleotides are TGTGCCACCAGCGGAACAGACAGGGACAGGGCGGACACTGAAGCTTTCTTT. Translation: CATSGTDRDRADTEAFF.